This record concerns one T cell receptor (beta chain) sequence. Its antigen remains unidentified. The sample is drawn from a study of T cell responses to AZD1222 COVID-19 vaccine. The CDR3 sequence is 15 residues long. V trimming: 5 bases; J trimming: 5 bases; junction bases outside the gene matches: 9. CDR1 and CDR2 from the germline V gene are LNHDA and SQIVND (reference sequence). The method was immunoSEQ multiplex PCR; TCRdb's version includes in-frame clones alone and lacks a portion of them. This table holds 110,000 to 150,000 clones, about 90% found once. General study findings and limits: Repertoires in all cases were sampled only once the peak T cell response had passed.

The gene calls are TRBV19 and TRBJ2-5, with 9 bases aligning to TRBD1. This TCR was sampled from an adult in good health. The input for sequencing was peripheral blood, taken on day 0 of AZD1222 vaccination. The CDR3 coding sequence is TGTGCCAGTAGTGTCTCGGGACAGGGCGTGGAGACCCAGTACTTC. Translated, it gives CASSVSGQGVETQYF. The full variable domain, in which reference TRBV19 and TRBJ2-5 provide the parts outside the CDR3, is DGGITQSPKYLFRKEGQNVTLSCEQNLNHDAMYWYRQDPGQGLRLIYYSQIVNDFQKGDIAEGYSVSREKKESFPLTVTSAQKNPTAFYLCASSVSGQGVETQYFGPGTRLLVL.